What follows are 14 T cell receptor beta chains derived from one specimen sequenced in a study of blood T cells in healthy people across ages. The second PCR ran roughly 6 to 11 cycles with a sample-barcoded 5' primer and J-beta primers. TCRdb itself ran the 5' RACE reads through MiXCR, one entry per CDR3 protein. The top ten hold about 3.8% of the sample, which has 1.5 million or so distinct CDR3 sequences, 42% seen once. The sequencing sample was made of blood. Receptor source: a woman younger than 35 in good health.

There are a few counts of this clonotype. V and J are TRBV11-3 and TRBJ2-7, with D possibly TRBD2 on 6 matching bases. The ends were cut back, 0 bases at V and 6 bases at J, with 15 bases in the middle. The CDR3 has 15 residues. Germline CDR1 SGHNT, CDR2 YENEEA. This chain's CDR3 is CASSLDRPGRSEQYF. The CDR3 DNA follows: TGTGCCAGCAGCTTAGATCGTCCAGGGAGGAGCGAGCAGTACTTC.

The V gene is TRBV29-1, the J gene TRBJ2-5, with TRBD2 identical over 16 bases. CDR1 SQVTM and CDR2 ANQGSEA come from the germline V gene. This CDR3 has 17 residues. V shed 3 bases and J 11 bases; nucleotides not matched to a gene: 15. CDR3: CSVEGTSGRALGNEQYF. The CDR3 DNA follows: TGCAGCGTTGAGGGGACTAGCGGGAGGGCCCTCGGGAATGAGCAGTACTTC.

This clonotype was detected only a few times. The chain has TRBV30 and TRBJ1-4, with 7 bases identical to TRBD1. In germline, CDR1 is GTSNPN, CDR2 SVGIG (reference sequence). The CDR3 consists of 15 residues. J gave up 10 bases and V 0 bases, and 11 bases lay outside the gene matches. The CDR3 nucleotides are TGTGCCTGGAGTGTAATTGAGACAGGGAGTAGAAAACTGTTTTTT. As protein: CAWSVIETGSRKLFF.

The chain recombines TRBV4-3 with TRBJ1-1; no firm D call. Deletions cut 1 base from V and 5 bases from J, with 8 bases between. Germline V lookup: CDR1 LGHNA, CDR2 YSLEER. This CDR3 has 13 amino acids. The CDR3 region is CASSQASGTEAFF. The CDR3 DNA reads as TGCGCCAGCAGCCAAGCCTCCGGGACTGAAGCTTTCTTT.

About this clonotype itself: The germline gene is not matched at one end of the junction; a read error may be the cause. The chain joins TRBV7-9 to TRBJ2-1; D is undetermined. The CDR3 contains 14 residues. CDR1 is SEHNR, CDR2 FQNEAQ, per germline (reference sequence). DNA of the CDR3: TGTGCCAGCAACCCCTCAGCGTCCTACAGTGAGCAGTTCTTC. Encoded protein: CASNPSASYSEQFF.

This clonotype occurred a few times. The rearrangement uses TRBV11-2 and TRBJ2-6, with D unclear. The V end lost 7 bases, the J end lost 4 bases, and 14 bases lay between the germline ends. Germline loops: CDR1 SGHAT, CDR2 FQNNGV. The CDR3 runs to 15 residues. The CDR3 nucleotides are TGTGCCAGCATAGGGTTGCGGTCCGGGGCCAACGTCCTGACTTTC. Translated, it gives CASIGLRSGANVLTF.

This clonotype has more than one count but fewer than ten. The chain has TRBV15 and TRBJ2-5; no clear D gene. The CDR3 is 14 amino acids. Trimming cost V 5 bases and J 4 bases, with 14 bases left between them. The germline gives CDR1 LNHNV, CDR2 YYDKDF (reference sequence). In nucleotides, the CDR3 is TGTGCCACCAGCCTCGGTTTGAGTCCAGAGACCCAGTACTTC. This translates into CATSLGLSPETQYF.

This chain links TRBV7-3 with TRBJ2-7; TRBD2 matches 8 bases. From germline, CDR1 is SGHTA and CDR2 FQGTGA. The V and J ends lost 3 bases and 5 bases, in that order; junction bases with no gene match: 12. This CDR3 is built from 16 residues. The CDR3 DNA reads as TGTGCCAGCAGCTTTAACCCCCGGACTAGCATCCACGAGCAGTACTTC. It codes for CASSFNPRTSIHEQYF.

J is TRBJ2-7 and V is TRBV27, with a possible D match to TRBD1 (6 bases). V was trimmed by 7 bases and J by 3 bases, leaving 16 bases between them. The length of the CDR3 is 14 residues. Germline-derived CDR1 and CDR2 are MNHEY and SMNVEV (reference sequence). As DNA, the CDR3 is TGTGCCAGCAAGCCCTCCGGGACATACTACGAGCAGTACTTC. Translated: CASKPSGTYYEQYF.

This clonotype was found a few times. The CDR3 is CASSLAKNRLSSGANVLTF. The CDR3, as DNA: TGTGCCAGCAGCTTAGCGAAGAACAGGTTGAGCTCTGGGGCCAACGTCCTGACTTTC. The chain uses TRBV7-8 and TRBJ2-6, with a weak D call TRBD1 (5 bases). The ends were cut back, 0 bases at V and 0 bases at J, with 15 bases in the middle. The CDR3 contains 19 residues. Germline V CDR1 and CDR2: SGHVS, FQNEAQ.

In its sample, this clonotype was seen a few times. The rearrangement uses TRBV9 and TRBJ2-1, with 11 bases matching TRBD2. CDR1 and CDR2 (germline): SGDLS, YYNGEE. The V gene end was trimmed by 3 bases and the J gene end by 10 bases; junction bases not matched to a gene: 6. The CDR3 contains 14 residues. The CDR3 coding sequence is TGTGCCAGCAGCGAGTGGTCTAGCGGGGGGGAGCAGTTCTTC. It encodes CASSEWSSGGEQFF. Variable domain in full (rest from reference TRBV9 and TRBJ2-1): DSGVTQTPKHLITATGQRVTLRCSPRSGDLSVYWYQQSLDQGLQFLIQYYNGEERAKGNILERFSAQQFPDLHSELNLSSLELGDSALYFCASSEWSSGGEQFFGPGTRLTVL.

The rearrangement uses TRBV6-2 or TRBV6-3 and TRBJ2-5; 7 nucleotides match TRBD2. V lost 0 bases, J lost 2 bases, and 12 bases stayed unmatched. This CDR3 contains 18 residues. CDR1 is MNHEY, CDR2 SVGEGT, per germline. CDR3 residues: CASSYSGGLIGAQETQYF. The CDR3 region has the DNA TGTGCCAGCAGTTACTCGGGAGGGCTCATTGGGGCACAAGAGACCCAGTACTTC.

In DNA form, the CDR3 reads TGTGCCAGCACCCAATCCGGGACAGGGGGCACCGGGGAGCTGTTTTTT. As protein: CASTQSGTGGTGELFF. The V and J genes are TRBV6-6 and TRBJ2-2, with 11 bases aligning to TRBD1. There are 16 residues in the CDR3. V shed 7 bases, J shed 4 bases, and the junction held 8 bases outside the gene matches. Germline V lookup: CDR1 MNHNY, CDR2 SVGAGI (reference sequence).

This clonotype appeared a few times. V and J are TRBV25-1 and TRBJ1-2; the D gene is possibly TRBD1 (6 bases). The V gene lost 4 bases and the J gene lost 4 bases, with 13 bases spanning the gap. The germline V gene has CDR1 MGHDK and CDR2 SYGVNS. The CDR3 contains 14 residues. The CDR3 is CASSVQGAGYGYTF. The CDR3 nucleotides are TGTGCCAGCAGTGTACAGGGAGCAGGCTATGGCTACACCTTC.